The TCR beta chain under discussion was sequenced for a study of T cell responses to AZD1222 COVID-19 vaccine. Overall study context: Second-dose recipients at about 4 or about 12 weeks were treated as one pooled group.

The CDR3 spans 15 residues. Germline CDR1 SSHAT, CDR2 FNYEAQ (reference sequence). Repertoires were generated with immunoSEQ multiplex PCR, while TCRdb's copy carries only in-frame clones and drops some. The table lists some 69,000 clones, 85% to 90% of them singletons. Study outcomes and limitations: Donors in the cohort were predominantly white British and more often female, and clonal diversity was possibly underestimated. All repertoire sampling was performed exclusively after the peak T cell response. CD4 TCRs linked to vaccination spanned spike, dominating at 160-218 and 743-854.

A word on this clone: Its antigen is still unknown. The junction departs from germline at one end; a sequencing error may be responsible.

The chain recombines TRBV7-7 with TRBJ2-1, with 7 bases lining up with TRBD2. Material: peripheral blood, obtained on day 0 of AZD1222 vaccination. The source is an adult in good health. CDR3 protein: CASSLQRGGHNEQFF. For the CDR3, the DNA is TGTGCTAGCAGCCTTCAGCGGGGCGGACACAATGAGCAGTTCTTC.